This T cell receptor (beta chain) was recovered during a study of blood T cell repertoires in COVID-19. Participants' reported clinical history set cohort assignment. As handled by the study authors: The authors estimated nucleated cell counts from reference gene primer amplification. Data came from immunoSEQ multiplex PCR; TCRdb stores just in-frame clones and leaves some out. V, J and clone size were drawn from that table, and D and trimming were deduced from the DNA. The sample lists approximately 250,000 clones; 91% were seen once. The V and J ends lost 4 bases and 7 bases respectively, with 16 bases between them. This CDR3 contains 14 residues. The germline gives CDR1 LGHDT, CDR2 YNNKEL (reference sequence).

The TCR sequence derives from a man aged 35 to 55 who had been exposed to COVID-19. V gene TRBV3-1 (or the pseudogene TRBV3-2) combines with J gene TRBJ1-2; no clear D gene. Specimen: PBMCs or T cells enriched from blood (not recorded which). The CDR3, as DNA: TGTGCCAGCAGCCTTGGCTCCCCCGTGGCTGGCTACACCTTC. It encodes CASSLGSPVAGYTF.